This TCR beta chain was observed in a study of cytomegalovirus exposure and HLA in healthy donors. PCR amplification relied on 60 Vbeta primers (plus 13 Jbeta primers). Repertoires were generated with immunoSEQ multiplex PCR, while TCRdb's copy carries only in-frame clones and drops some. Found here are 85,000 to 130,000 clones, around 71% of them singletons; the top ten hold about 0.8%. V trimming: 2 bases; J trimming: 7 bases; junction bases outside the gene matches: 12. Germline V lookup: CDR1 SGDLS, CDR2 YYNGEE. CDR3 length: 16 amino acids. Study results and limitations: When a later analysis was performed, an Asian-associated ancestry cluster reportedly had fewer N-insertions than the approximately 690-donor mean. CMV serostatus was the only recorded immune exposure for donors.

Note on this clone: Its antigen is not identified.

Source material: PBMCs. The source is a boy aged 10-17 years in good health and CMV-seronegative. V is TRBV9 and J is TRBJ2-7, with 10 bases identical to TRBD1. The CDR3 nucleotides read TGTGCCAGCAGCGTTACGGGACAGGGGCGTCTAGGGGAGCAGTACTTC. Translated, it gives CASSVTGQGRLGEQYF.